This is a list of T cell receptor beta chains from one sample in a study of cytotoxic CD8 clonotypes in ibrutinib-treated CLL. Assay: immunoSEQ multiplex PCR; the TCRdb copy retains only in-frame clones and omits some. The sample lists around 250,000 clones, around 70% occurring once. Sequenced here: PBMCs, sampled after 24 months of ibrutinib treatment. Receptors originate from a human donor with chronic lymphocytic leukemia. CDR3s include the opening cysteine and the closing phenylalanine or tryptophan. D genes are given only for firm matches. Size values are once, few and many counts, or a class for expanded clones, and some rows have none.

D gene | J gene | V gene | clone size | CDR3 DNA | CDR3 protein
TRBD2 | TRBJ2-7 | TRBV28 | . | TGTGCCAGCAGTGCCTTCCCGACTAGCGGGCCCGCCTACGAGCAGTACTTC | CASSAFPTSGPAYEQYF
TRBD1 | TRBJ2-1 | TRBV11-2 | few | TGTGCCAGCAGCCCACAGGGGGGTAGGAACAATGAGCAGTTCTTC | CASSPQGGRNNEQFF
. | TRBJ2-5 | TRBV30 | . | TGTGCCTGGAGTGGGACCGAGCAAGAGACCCAGTACTTC | CAWSGTEQETQYF
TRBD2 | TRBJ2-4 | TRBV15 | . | TGTGCCACCAGCAAGACCCCTAGCGGGCCGGCCAAAAACATTCAGTACTTC | CATSKTPSGPAKNIQYF
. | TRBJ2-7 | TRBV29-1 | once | TGCAGCGTTGAAGATAGGTCGGACGAGCAGTACTTC | CSVEDRSDEQYF
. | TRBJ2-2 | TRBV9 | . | TGTGCCAGCAGCATAGTACAGGGTACCGGGGAGCTGTTTTTT | CASSIVQGTGELFF
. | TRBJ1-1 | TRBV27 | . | TGTGCCAGCAGTCGAAACAGGGCGATGAACACTGAAGCTTTCTTT | CASSRNRAMNTEAFF
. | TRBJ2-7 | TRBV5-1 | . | TGCGCCAGCAGCTTGGTAGCGGACTCCTACGAGCAGTACTTC | CASSLVADSYEQYF
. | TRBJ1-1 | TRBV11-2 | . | TGTGCCAGCAGCTTAGATAACGGGAACACTGAAGCTTTCTTT | CASSLDNGNTEAFF
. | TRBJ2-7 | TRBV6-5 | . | TGTGCCAGCAGTTACTCAGCGGACTCCTACGAGCAGTACTTC | CASSYSADSYEQYF
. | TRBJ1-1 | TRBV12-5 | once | TGTGCTAGTGGTTTGGCCGGGGCGGAAGCTTTCTTT | CASGLAGAEAFF
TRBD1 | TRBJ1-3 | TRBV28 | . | TGTGCCAGCAGGAAGACAGGGGCCCCTGGAAACACCATATATTTT | CASRKTGAPGNTIYF
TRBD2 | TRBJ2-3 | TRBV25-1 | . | TGTGCCAGCAGCCTGTTTAGCGGGGGCACAGATACGCAGTATTTT | CASSLFSGGTDTQYF
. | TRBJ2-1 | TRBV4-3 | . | TGCGTCAGCAGTCCCGACAGTTACAATGAGCAGTTCTTC | CVSSPDSYNEQFF
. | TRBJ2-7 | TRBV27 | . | TGTGCCAGCAGTTTAAACCCTTCTCTCCCCTACGAGCAGTACTTC | CASSLNPSLPYEQYF
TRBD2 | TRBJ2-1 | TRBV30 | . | TGTGCCTGGACAGGACCCAGCGGGGATGAGCAGTTCTTC | CAWTGPSGDEQFF
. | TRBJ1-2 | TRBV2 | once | TGTGCCAGCAGCCCGGACAAAGGTGGCAGGCTGAACTATGGCTACACCTTC | CASSPDKGGRLNYGYTF
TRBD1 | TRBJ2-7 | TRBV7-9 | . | TGTGCCACTCTCCCTCTCGGGACAGGGGTCCACGAGCAGTACTTC | CATLPLGTGVHEQYF
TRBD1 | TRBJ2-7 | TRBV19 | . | TGTGCCAGTCGATCCGGGACAGGGGCCAACCACGAGCAGTACTTC | CASRSGTGANHEQYF
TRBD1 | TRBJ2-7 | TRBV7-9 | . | TGTGCCAGCAGCTGGGGACAGGGTCACTACGAGCAGTACTTC | CASSWGQGHYEQYF
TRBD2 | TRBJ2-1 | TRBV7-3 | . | TGTGCCAGCAGCTTAAGACTAGCGGCCCCCCCCGATGAGCAGTTCTTC | CASSLRLAAPPDEQFF
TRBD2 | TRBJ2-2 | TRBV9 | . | TGTGCCAGCAGCGTCGGGACTAGCGAGACCTCAGTCAACACCGGGGAGCTGTTTTTT | CASSVGTSETSVNTGELFF
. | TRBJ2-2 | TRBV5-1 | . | TGCGCCAGCAGCTTAACAATAACCGGGGAGCTGTTTTTT | CASSLTITGELFF
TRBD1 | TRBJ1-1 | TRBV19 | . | TGTGCCAGCCGACAGGGGCTCACTGAAGCTTTCTTT | CASRQGLTEAFF
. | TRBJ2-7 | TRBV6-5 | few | TGTGCCAGCAGTTACCCGCAGCAGTACTTC | CASSYPQQYF
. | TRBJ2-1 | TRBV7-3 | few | TGTGCCAGCAGCCCCACGGGGAATGAGCAGTTCTTC | CASSPTGNEQFF
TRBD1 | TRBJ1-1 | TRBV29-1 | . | TGCAGCGTTACGGGCAGGGGGCGGTTAGGTGAAGCTTTCTTT | CSVTGRGRLGEAFF
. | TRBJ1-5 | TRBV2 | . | TGTGCCAGCAGCCGCGAGGTCGGCAATCAGCCCCAGCATTTT | CASSREVGNQPQHF
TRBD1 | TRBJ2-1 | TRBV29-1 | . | TGCAGCGCCCTCGAAGATACGCGACAGGGGGCATCCTACAATGAGCAGTTCTTC | CSALEDTRQGASYNEQFF
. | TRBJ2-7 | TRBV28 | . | TGTGCCAGCAGTCCTTACAGGGGAGGGTACGAGCAGTACTTC | CASSPYRGGYEQYF
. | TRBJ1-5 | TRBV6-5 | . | TGTGCCAGCAGTACCACACCAGGAGCTCAGCCCCAGCATTTT | CASSTTPGAQPQHF
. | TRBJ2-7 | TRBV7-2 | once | TGTGCCAGCAGCTTAGCGAGCGACCCATCCTACGAGCAGTACTTC | CASSLASDPSYEQYF
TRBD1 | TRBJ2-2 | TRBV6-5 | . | TGTGCCAGCACTTGGGACAGGTGGAACACCGGGGAGCTGTTTTTT | CASTWDRWNTGELFF
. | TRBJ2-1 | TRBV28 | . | TGTGCCAGCAGTCCCTTACCGGAAGTCGGGACCTACAATGAGCAGTTCTTC | CASSPLPEVGTYNEQFF
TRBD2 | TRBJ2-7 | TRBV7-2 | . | TGTGCCAGCAGCATCCCGGGACTAGTTGGCGAGCAGTACTTC | CASSIPGLVGEQYF
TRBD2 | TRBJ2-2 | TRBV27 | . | TGTGCCAGCGCCAGAGGGACTAGCGGGAGGGCCGGGGAGCTGTTTTTT | CASARGTSGRAGELFF
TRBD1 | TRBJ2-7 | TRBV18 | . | TGTGCCAGCTCACCACCGGCAGGGGGTTGGTACGAGCAGTACTTC | CASSPPAGGWYEQYF
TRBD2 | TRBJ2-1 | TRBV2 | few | TGTGCCAGCAACGGACTAGTCGATGAGCAGTTCTTC | CASNGLVDEQFF
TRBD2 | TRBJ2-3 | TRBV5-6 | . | TGTGCCAGCAGCTTGGCTTCCCGACCGGGACTAGCCAGCGATACGCAGTATTTT | CASSLASRPGLASDTQYF
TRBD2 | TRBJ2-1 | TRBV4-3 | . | TGCGCCAGCAGCCAAGAGGCTAGCGGGCAATCGGCCTACAATGAGCAGTTCTTC | CASSQEASGQSAYNEQFF
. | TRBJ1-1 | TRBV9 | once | TGTGCCAGCAGCGCATTCCGGGACGGCACTGAAGCTTTCTTT | CASSAFRDGTEAFF
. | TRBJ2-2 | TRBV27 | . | TGTGCCAGCAGTTTTGGGGGAAAGTCCGGGGAGCTGTTTTTT | CASSFGGKSGELFF
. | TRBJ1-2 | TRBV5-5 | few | TGTGCCAGCAGCACCGGGACAAACTATGGCTACACCTTC | CASSTGTNYGYTF
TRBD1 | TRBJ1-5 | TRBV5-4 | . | TGTGCCAGCAGCTTCGGACAGGGGGATCAGCCCCAGCATTTT | CASSFGQGDQPQHF
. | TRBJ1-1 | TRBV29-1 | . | TGCAGCGTTGAAAATTCTAACACTGAAGCTTTCTTT | CSVENSNTEAFF
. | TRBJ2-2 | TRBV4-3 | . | TGCGCCAGCAGCCAAACTCGGGACGAGACCACCGGGGAGCTGTTTTTT | CASSQTRDETTGELFF
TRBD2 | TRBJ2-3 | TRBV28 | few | TGTGCCAGCAGTTCCCCGTTTGGGGCGGGAGCGGATACGCAGTATTTT | CASSSPFGAGADTQYF
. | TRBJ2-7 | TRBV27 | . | TGTGCCAGCAGACTCGGACAGAAACTTGCCTACGAGCAGTACTTC | CASRLGQKLAYEQYF
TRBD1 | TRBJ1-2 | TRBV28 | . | TGTGCCAGCAGTTTCCTAGGGGGCGCCTATGGCTACACCTTC | CASSFLGGAYGYTF